The T cell receptor beta chain described here comes from a study of cytomegalovirus exposure and HLA in healthy donors. The CDR3 sequence is 15 residues long. Trimming pared 7 bases from V and 0 bases from J, leaving 12 bases between. From germline, CDR1 is MNHNS and CDR2 SASEGT. 60 Vbeta and 13 Jbeta primers were used in PCR. The data were produced by immunoSEQ multiplex PCR, yet TCRdb's version contains in-frame clones alone and is incomplete. This table holds some 120,000 clones, 55% to 75% found once. The sequence derives from a man aged 25-45 years in good health and CMV-seropositive. The J gene is TRBJ2-2, the V gene TRBV6-1, with unresolved D. The specimen was PBMCs. CDR3 DNA sequence: TGTGCCAGCACCTTCCGTTATCCGAACACCGGGGAGCTGTTTTTT. It translates to CASTFRYPNTGELFF.